Below, 3 T cell receptor beta chains from the same sample are listed, as sequenced in a study of identical twins (dated by TCRdb to the mid-2010s). Libraries were made using 5' RACE. Sequencing used an Illumina HiSeq 2000. TCRdb reprocessing: public reads trimmed at Q25 with fastp, clones called with MiXCR, in-frame beta chains kept. Every entry covers one CDR3 protein and lists the most common genes and DNA from its rows. Present in this sample are around 250,000 distinct CDR3 sequences, about 8.5% of which were seen just once. Approximately 3% of the sample belongs to the ten largest clones. Separately, the same data were catalogued under a study of yellow fever vaccine responses in identical twins.

The sample taken for sequencing was CD8+ T cells sorted from blood. The receptors derive from a woman aged 18-29 years in good health.

This clonotype has a count of ten or more. The chain employs TRBV29-1 and TRBJ2-5; perhaps TRBD1 as D (6 bases). Trimming took 1 base from V and 3 from J, leaving 6 bases between them. The CDR3 has 12 amino acids. CDR1 is SQVTM and CDR2 is ANQGSEA in the germline V gene. The CDR3 reads CSVEGTEETQYF. The DNA of the CDR3 is TGCAGCGTTGAAGGGACAGAAGAGACCCAGTACTTC. Full variable domain (remainder filled in from reference TRBV29-1 and TRBJ2-5): SAVISQKPSRDICQRGTSLTIQCQVDSQVTMMFWYRQQPGQSLTLIATANQGSEATYESGFVIDKFPISRPNLTFSTLTVSNMSPEDSSIYLCSVEGTEETQYFGPGTRLLVL.

This chain joins TRBV9 and TRBJ2-7; D not resolved. Germline V lookup: CDR1 SGDLS, CDR2 YYNGEE. V was pared by 3 bases and J by 3 bases, with 10 bases between. The CDR3 totals 13 residues. CDR3 nucleotides: TGTGCCAGCAGCGAAGGCCCCTTCTACGAGCAGTACTTC. It translates to CASSEGPFYEQYF. Complete variable domain (other parts from reference TRBV9 and TRBJ2-7): DSGVTQTPKHLITATGQRVTLRCSPRSGDLSVYWYQQSLDQGLQFLIQYYNGEERAKGNILERFSAQQFPDLHSELNLSSLELGDSALYFCASSEGPFYEQYFGPGTRLTVT.

Only a few counts were recorded for this clonotype. The chain has TRBV4-2 and TRBJ2-2, with TRBD2 identical over 11 bases. This CDR3 has 17 amino acids. Germline V gene lookup returns CDR1 LGHNA and CDR2 YNFKEQ. The V and J ends lost 10 bases and 0 bases, in that order; junction bases with no gene match: 10. CDR3 loop: CATTGTSGITNTGELFF. The CDR3 DNA follows: TGTGCCACCACCGGGACTAGCGGAATCACGAACACCGGGGAGCTGTTTTTT.